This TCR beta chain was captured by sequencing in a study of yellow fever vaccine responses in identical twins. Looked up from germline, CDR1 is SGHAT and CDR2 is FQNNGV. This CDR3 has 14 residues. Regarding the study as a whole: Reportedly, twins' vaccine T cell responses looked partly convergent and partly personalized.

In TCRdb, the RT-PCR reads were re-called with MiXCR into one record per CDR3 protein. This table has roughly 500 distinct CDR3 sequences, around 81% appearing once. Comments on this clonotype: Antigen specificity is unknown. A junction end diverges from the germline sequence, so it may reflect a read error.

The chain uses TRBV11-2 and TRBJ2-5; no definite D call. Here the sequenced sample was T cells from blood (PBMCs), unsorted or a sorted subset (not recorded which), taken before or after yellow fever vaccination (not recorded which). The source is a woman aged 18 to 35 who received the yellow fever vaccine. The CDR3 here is CASSIEGLVETQYF. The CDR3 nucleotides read TGTGCCAGCAGCATAGAAGGGTTGGTAGAGACCCAGTACTTC.